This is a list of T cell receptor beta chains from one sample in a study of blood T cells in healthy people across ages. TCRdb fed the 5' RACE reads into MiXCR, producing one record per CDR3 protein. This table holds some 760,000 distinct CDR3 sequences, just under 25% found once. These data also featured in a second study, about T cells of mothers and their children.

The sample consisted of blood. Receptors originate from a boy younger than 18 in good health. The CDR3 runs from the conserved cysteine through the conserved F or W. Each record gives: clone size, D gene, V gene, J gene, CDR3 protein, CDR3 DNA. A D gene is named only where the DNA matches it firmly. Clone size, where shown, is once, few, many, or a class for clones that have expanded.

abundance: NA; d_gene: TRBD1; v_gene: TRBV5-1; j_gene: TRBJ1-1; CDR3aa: CASSTPGTENTEAFF; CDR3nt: TGCGCCAGCAGCACACCCGGGACAGAGAACACTGAAGCTTTCTTT
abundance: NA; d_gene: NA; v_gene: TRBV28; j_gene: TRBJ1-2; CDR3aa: CASSFGLLNYGYTF; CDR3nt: TGTGCCAGCAGTTTCGGCCTATTAAACTATGGCTACACCTTC
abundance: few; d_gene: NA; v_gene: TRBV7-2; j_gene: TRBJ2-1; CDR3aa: CASSRRSYNEQFF; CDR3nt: TGTGCCAGCAGCCGTCGCTCCTACAATGAGCAGTTCTTC
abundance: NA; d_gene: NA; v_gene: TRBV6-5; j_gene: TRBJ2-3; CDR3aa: CAGNPTGADTQYF; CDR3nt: TGTGCCGGCAATCCGACGGGGGCAGATACGCAGTATTTT
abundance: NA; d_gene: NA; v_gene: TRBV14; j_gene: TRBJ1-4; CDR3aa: CASSQDLGGKLFF; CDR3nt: TGTGCCAGCAGCCAAGATCTGGGGGGAAAACTGTTTTTT
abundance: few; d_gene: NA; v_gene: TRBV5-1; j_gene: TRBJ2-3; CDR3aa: CASSFFESTDTQYF; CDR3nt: TGCGCCAGCAGCTTCTTCGAAAGCACAGATACGCAGTATTTT
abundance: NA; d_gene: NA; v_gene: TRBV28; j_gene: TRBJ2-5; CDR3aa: CATKDVQWETQYF; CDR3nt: TGTGCCACCAAGGACGTACAATGGGAGACCCAGTACTTC
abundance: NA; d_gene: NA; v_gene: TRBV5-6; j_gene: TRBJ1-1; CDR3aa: CASSLAAGVGEAFF; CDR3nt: TGTGCCAGCAGCTTGGCGGCGGGCGTGGGTGAAGCTTTCTTT
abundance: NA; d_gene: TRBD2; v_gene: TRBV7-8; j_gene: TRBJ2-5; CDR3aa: CASSAVLSAGGETQYF; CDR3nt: TGTGCCAGCAGCGCCGTGCTGTCAGCGGGAGGGGAGACCCAGTACTTC
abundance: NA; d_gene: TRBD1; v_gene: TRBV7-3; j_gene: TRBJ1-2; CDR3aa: CASSPGQGADGYTF; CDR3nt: TGTGCCAGCAGCCCGGGACAGGGGGCGGATGGCTACACCTTC
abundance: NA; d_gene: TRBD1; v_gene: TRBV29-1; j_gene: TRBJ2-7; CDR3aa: CSAADTDRAGEQYF; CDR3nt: TGCAGCGCAGCTGACACCGACAGGGCGGGCGAGCAGTACTTC
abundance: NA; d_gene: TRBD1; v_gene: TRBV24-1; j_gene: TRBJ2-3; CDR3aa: CATSDLGQGVSDTQYF; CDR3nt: TGTGCCACCAGTGATTTGGGACAGGGGGTATCAGATACGCAGTATTTT
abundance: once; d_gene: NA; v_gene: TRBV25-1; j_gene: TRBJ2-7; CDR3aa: CASSDWVSYEQYF; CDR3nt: TGTGCCAGCAGTGATTGGGTCTCCTACGAGCAGTACTTC
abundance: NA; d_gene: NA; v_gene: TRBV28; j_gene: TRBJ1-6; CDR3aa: CASSYPPVGSSYNSPLHF; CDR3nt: TGTGCCAGCAGTTATCCTCCGGTGGGAAGCTCCTATAATTCACCCCTCCACTTT
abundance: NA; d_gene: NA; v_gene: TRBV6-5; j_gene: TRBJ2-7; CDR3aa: CASSYTGYREQYF; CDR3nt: TGTGCCAGCAGTTATACCGGGTACCGCGAGCAGTACTTC
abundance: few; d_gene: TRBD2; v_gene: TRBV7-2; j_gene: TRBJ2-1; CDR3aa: CASSLITSAYNEQFF; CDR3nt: TGTGCCAGCAGCTTAATAACTAGCGCGTACAATGAGCAGTTCTTC
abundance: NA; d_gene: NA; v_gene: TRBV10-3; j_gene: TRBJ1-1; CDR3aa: CAISPGHPNTEAFF; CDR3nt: TGTGCCATCAGTCCGGGACATCCGAACACTGAAGCTTTCTTT
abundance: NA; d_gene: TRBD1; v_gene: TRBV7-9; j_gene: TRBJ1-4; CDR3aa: CASSFPDRGEKLFF; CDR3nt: TGTGCCAGCAGCTTCCCCGACAGGGGTGAAAAACTGTTTTTT
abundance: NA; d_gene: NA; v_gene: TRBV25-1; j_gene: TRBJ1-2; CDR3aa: CASTTGPQNYGYTF; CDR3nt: TGTGCCAGCACCACGGGGCCTCAGAACTATGGCTACACCTTC
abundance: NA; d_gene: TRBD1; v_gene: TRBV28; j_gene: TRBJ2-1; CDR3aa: CASRGTDEYNEQFF; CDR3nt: TGTGCCAGCCGAGGGACAGACGAGTACAATGAGCAGTTCTTC
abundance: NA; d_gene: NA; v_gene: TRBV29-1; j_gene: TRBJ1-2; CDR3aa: CSVGERGYGYTF; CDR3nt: TGCAGCGTTGGGGAACGAGGGTATGGCTACACCTTC
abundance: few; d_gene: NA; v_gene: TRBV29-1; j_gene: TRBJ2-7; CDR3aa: CSVGIDSYEQYF; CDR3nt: TGCAGCGTTGGGATAGACTCCTACGAGCAGTACTTC
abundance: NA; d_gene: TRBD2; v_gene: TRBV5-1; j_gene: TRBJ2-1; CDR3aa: CASESSGGNEQFF; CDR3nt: TGCGCCAGCGAATCTAGCGGTGGGAATGAGCAGTTCTTC
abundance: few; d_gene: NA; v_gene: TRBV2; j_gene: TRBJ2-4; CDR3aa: CASSDHGGLAKNIQYF; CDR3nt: TGTGCCAGCAGTGATCACGGTGGGCTAGCCAAAAACATTCAGTACTTC
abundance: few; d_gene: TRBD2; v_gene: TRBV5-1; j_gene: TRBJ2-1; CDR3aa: CASSPGGSSGSYEQFF; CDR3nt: TGCGCCAGCAGCCCGGGTGGTAGTAGCGGGAGTTATGAGCAGTTCTTC
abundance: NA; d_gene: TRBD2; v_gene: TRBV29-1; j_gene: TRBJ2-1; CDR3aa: CSVDSLAGDRNEQFF; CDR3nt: TGCAGCGTTGATTCCCTAGCGGGAGACCGGAATGAGCAGTTCTTC
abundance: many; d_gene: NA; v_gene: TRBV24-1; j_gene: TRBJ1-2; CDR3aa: CATSDPTTGFYGYTF; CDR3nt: TGTGCCACCAGCGACCCGACTACAGGGTTCTATGGCTACACCTTC
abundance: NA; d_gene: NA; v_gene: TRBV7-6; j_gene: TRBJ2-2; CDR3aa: CASSLAGSAGELFF; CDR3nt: TGTGCCAGCAGCCTAGCAGGGTCCGCCGGGGAGCTGTTTTTT
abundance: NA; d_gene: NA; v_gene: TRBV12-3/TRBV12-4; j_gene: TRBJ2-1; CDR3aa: CAGGTGLPDGEQFF; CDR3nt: TGTGCCGGCGGAACAGGACTGCCAGATGGAGAGCAGTTCTTC
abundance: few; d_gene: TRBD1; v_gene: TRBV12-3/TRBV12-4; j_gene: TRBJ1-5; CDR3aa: CASRAGTGLGQPQHF; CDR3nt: TGTGCCAGCAGAGCCGGGACAGGGCTCGGTCAGCCCCAGCATTTT
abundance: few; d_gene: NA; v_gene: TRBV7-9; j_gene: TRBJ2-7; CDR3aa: CASSATTGTYEQYF; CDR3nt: TGTGCCAGCAGCGCAACTACAGGGACCTACGAGCAGTACTTC
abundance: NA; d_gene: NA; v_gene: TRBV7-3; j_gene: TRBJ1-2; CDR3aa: CASSRTGTNNGYTF; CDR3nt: TGTGCCAGCAGCAGAACCGGGACAAATAATGGCTACACCTTC
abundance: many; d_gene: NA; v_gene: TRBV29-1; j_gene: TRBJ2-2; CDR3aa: CSVATARTGELFF; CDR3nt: TGCAGCGTTGCGACGGCTCGCACCGGGGAGCTGTTTTTT
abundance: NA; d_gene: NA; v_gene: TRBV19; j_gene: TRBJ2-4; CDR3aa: CASIGAKNIQYF; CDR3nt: TGTGCCAGTATAGGGGCCAAAAACATTCAGTACTTC
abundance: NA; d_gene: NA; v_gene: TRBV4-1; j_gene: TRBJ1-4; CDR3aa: CAGSQPLRGTSEKLFF; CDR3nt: TGCGCCGGCAGCCAGCCCTTGAGGGGTACCTCTGAAAAACTGTTTTTT
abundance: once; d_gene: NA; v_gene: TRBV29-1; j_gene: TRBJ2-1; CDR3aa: CSVSLREQFF; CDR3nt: TGCAGCGTCTCACTTAGGGAGCAGTTCTTC
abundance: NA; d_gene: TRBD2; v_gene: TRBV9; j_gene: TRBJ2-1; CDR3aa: CASTSGGSLSYNEQFF; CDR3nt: TGTGCCAGTACTAGCGGGGGGTCCCTCTCCTACAATGAGCAGTTCTTC